This is a list of T cell receptor beta chains from one sample in a study of cytomegalovirus exposure and HLA in healthy donors. The method was immunoSEQ multiplex PCR; TCRdb's version includes in-frame clones alone and lacks a portion of them. Among 200,000 or so clones listed, roughly nine tenths were seen once. Sequencing used PBMCs. The receptor source for this set is a girl under two years old in good health and CMV-seronegative. Each CDR3 is given with its conserved first and last residue. Fields, in order: CDR3 length, J gene, V gene, CDR3 protein.

>18|TRBJ2-6|TRBV7-6
CASSFTPYGISGANVLTF
>12|TRBJ2-5|TRBV5-1
CASTGSQETQYF
>13|TRBJ2-2|TRBV5-1
CASSLVSTGELFF
>12|TRBJ1-1|TRBV15
CATSRANTEAFF
>13|TRBJ1-5|TRBV7-9
CSSSLVRDQPQHF
>13|TRBJ1-2|TRBV18
CASSLQGWEGYTF
>13|TRBJ1-1|TRBV6-5
CASIRTGNTEAFF
>16|-|TRBV15
CATSRVRGQVPLEQYF
>14|TRBJ1-5|TRBV21-1
CASSNRALNQPQHF
>16|TRBJ1-4|TRBV27
CASSFRSQGPNEKLFF
>14|TRBJ2-1|TRBV5-1
CASSWGQGRNEQFF
>15|TRBJ2-7|TRBV19
CASSKFSGESYEQYF
>19|TRBJ1-4|TRBV13
CASSLPDDRLTTGSEKLFF
>14|TRBJ2-2|TRBV2
CASAGTSNTGELFF
>16|TRBJ2-5|TRBV2
CASSEAPWGGGETQYF
>15|TRBJ2-3|TRBV6-6
CASSPGLAVGDTQYF
>19|TRBJ2-1|TRBV19
CASTGGLAVTLPSYNEQFF
>13|TRBJ2-5|TRBV6-6
CASSSGVSETQYF
>16|TRBJ1-5|TRBV27
CASSLFPGNSNQPQHF
>16|TRBJ1-5|TRBV30
CAWSRDRGWGNQPQHF
>13|TRBJ2-3|TRBV9
CASSGADGDTQYF
>15|TRBJ2-2|TRBV6-5
CASSYWSGRTGELFF